This T cell receptor beta chain came from a study of T-cell memory formation after mild COVID-19. CDR1 is DFQATT, CDR2 SNEGSKA, per germline (reference sequence). The CDR3 spans 14 residues. V gave up 5 bases and J gave up 4 bases; unmatched junction bases: 6. TCRdb redid the calling of the 5' RACE reads with MiXCR, one entry per CDR3 protein. The sample has more than 150,000 distinct CDR3 sequences; 11% are singletons. Study findings and constraints: Day 37-peaking second-wave clones had unconfirmed SARS-CoV-2 specificity. A balance of CD4 and CD8 characterized clones contracting day 15 to 85, whereas later expanders leaned CD4+.

This clonotype was seen repeatedly, ten times or more. Its antigen is unidentified. This clonotype was obtained from a man aged 18 to 35 who had mild COVID-19 (a few samples of this study predate the infection). Cell type and time point are not known. The source material was PBMCs or a T cell subset sorted from them (not recorded which). This chain links TRBV20-1 with TRBJ1-3; 9 bases map to TRBD1. The DNA of the CDR3 is TGCAGTGCTCAACAGGGGGCAGGAGGAAACACCATATATTTT. Translated, it gives CSAQQGAGGNTIYF.